This T cell receptor beta chain was identified in a study of early T cells in non-severe SARS-CoV-2 infection. Across the whole study: With bulk RNA from unsorted whole blood as input, sequencing yielded unpaired chains. Study observations and caveats: Private and CD4 specificities were missed by VDJdb matching, which favored anti-spike CD8 responses.

Unique molecular identifiers tagged individual cDNA molecules. TCRdb passed the 5' RACE reads through MiXCR, listing each CDR3 protein once. The table shows tens of thousands of distinct CDR3 sequences, with less than 7% occurring only once. This clonotype came up many times. The antigen remains undetermined. The CDR3 contains 14 residues. CDR1 and CDR2 from the germline V gene are MNHEY and SVGAGI. V shed 4 bases, J shed 6 bases, and the junction held 7 bases outside the gene matches. The source was whole blood, collected at baseline. This sequence was found in an adult who was a healthcare worker with PCR-confirmed SARS-CoV-2 infection or an uninfected control (not recorded which). The chain links TRBV6-5 to TRBJ1-1; 8 bases are shared with TRBD1. CDR3 residues: CASSSTGAKAEAFF. The CDR3 region has the DNA TGTGCCAGCAGTTCGACAGGGGCTAAGGCTGAAGCTTTCTTT.